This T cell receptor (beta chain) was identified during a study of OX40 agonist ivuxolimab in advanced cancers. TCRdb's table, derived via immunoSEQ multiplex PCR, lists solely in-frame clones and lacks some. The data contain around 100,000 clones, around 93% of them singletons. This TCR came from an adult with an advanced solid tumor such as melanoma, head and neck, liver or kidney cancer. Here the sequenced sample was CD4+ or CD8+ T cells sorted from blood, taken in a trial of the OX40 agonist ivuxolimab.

CDR3 DNA sequence: TGTGCCAGCTCACCGGGGACAGGGACCTACGAGCAGTACTTC. Encoded protein: CASSPGTGTYEQYF. The chain joins TRBV18 to TRBJ2-7; 9 bases are a match to TRBD1. The CDR3 extends over 14 amino acids. Germline V lookup: CDR1 KGHSH, CDR2 LQKENI. Unmatched junction bases numbered 2, after V lost 3 bases and J lost 2 bases.